These 3 T cell receptor beta chains originate from one sample sequenced in a study of T cells after somatic rescue of genetic block. Libraries were prepared by immunoSEQ multiplex PCR; TCRdb keeps only in-frame clonotypes and omits some of them. The sample includes roughly 11,000 clones, around four fifths of them seen just once. Sequencing was carried out using peripheral blood mononuclear cells (PBMCs). The receptor source for this set is a boy younger than 18.

The chain employs TRBV4-3 and TRBJ2-5; 7 bases match TRBD2. The CDR3 contains 14 residues. Trimming at V came to 4 bases and at J to 4 bases, leaving 6 bases not matched to a gene. Per germline, CDR1 LGHNA and CDR2 YSLEER. Written as DNA, the CDR3 is TGCGCCAGCAGCCCCCGTACGGGAGGAGAGACCCAGTACTTC. This translates into CASSPRTGGETQYF.

The chain uses TRBV11-3 and TRBJ2-7; the D is unclear. The germline CDR1 and CDR2 sequences are SGHNT and YENEEA. V lost 0 bases and J 4 bases, leaving 7 bases between the germline ends. The CDR3 length is 13 residues. CDR3 in DNA: TGTGCCAGCAGCTTAGAGGCTGTGTACGAGCAGTACTTC. This codes for CASSLEAVYEQYF. Complete variable domain (other parts from reference TRBV11-3 and TRBJ2-7): EAGVVQSPRYKIIEKKQPVAFWCNPISGHNTLYWYLQNLGQGPELLIRYENEEAVDDSQLPKDRFSAERLKGVDSTLKIQPAELGDSAVYLCASSLEAVYEQYFGPGTRLTVT.

The chain joins TRBV7-6 to TRBJ2-7, with 9 bases fitting TRBD1. This CDR3 spans 18 amino acids. The germline gives CDR1 SGHVS, CDR2 FNYEAQ. J gave up 5 bases and V 1 base, and 15 bases lay outside the gene matches. CDR3 bases: TGTGCCAGCAGCTTAGTCCCAATTGGGCGGGACAGGGCCCACGAGCAGTACTTC. Amino acid sequence: CASSLVPIGRDRAHEQYF. Complete variable domain (other parts from reference TRBV7-6 and TRBJ2-7): GAGVSQSPRYKVTKRGQDVALRCDPISGHVSLYWYRQALGQGPEFLTYFNYEAQQDKSGLPNDRFSAERPEGSISTLTIQRTEQRDSAMYRCASSLVPIGRDRAHEQYFGPGTRLTVT.